This TCR beta chain stems from a study of beta chain features in type 1 diabetes. Study-level background: Healthy donors, compared against patients, showed similar age, gender and cell yields. Study-wide results and limits: Patients' naive, central memory and Treg TCRB repertoires seemed closer to one another than those of healthy donors. Patients with type 1 diabetes carried fewer insertions and had more deletions at their VDJ junctions. When cDNA is sequenced, cells with high TCR expression could be over-represented. A moderate, significant TCRB CDR3 shortening appeared in type 1 diabetes across four CD4+ subsets.

A word on this clone: Its specificity is unknown. Other nucleotide sequences from this sample produce the same CDR3.

The isolated RNA, all of it, was reverse transcribed, so expressed TCRB transcripts were what got sequenced. TCRdb's copy holds only in-frame clones and misses some; the assay was immunoSEQ multiplex PCR. The sample has about 160,000 clones, around 8.6% seen once. Per germline, CDR1 MGHRA and CDR2 YSYEKL. The CDR3 has 14 residues. V was clipped by 4 bases and J by 7 bases; unmatched bases: 4. Sequencing was performed on central memory CD4+ T cells from blood. This receptor was obtained from a woman younger than 35 with type 1 diabetes. J is TRBJ1-4 and V is TRBV4-1; 9 bases line up with TRBD1. The CDR3 nucleotides are TGCGCCAGCAGCCCCGGGACAGGGAGTGAAAAACTGTTTTTT. This sequence encodes CASSPGTGSEKLFF.